This is a list of T cell receptor beta chains from one sample in a study of cytomegalovirus exposure and HLA in healthy donors. Profiled with immunoSEQ multiplex PCR; TCRdb holds only in-frame clones, not every one. Here the sample spans a few hundred thousand clones, roughly 89% being singletons. The sample was PBMCs. These receptors all stem from a woman aged 18-30 years in good health and CMV-seronegative. The CDR3 runs from the conserved cysteine through the conserved F or W. D genes are given only for firm matches. Not all rows give a size; the values are once, few, many and, for expanded clones, a class.

V	size	length	J	D	CDR3	DNA
TRBV7-9	NA	15	TRBJ2-7	TRBD2	CASIQTSPSPYEQYF	TGTGCCAGCATCCAGACTAGCCCATCGCCCTACGAGCAGTACTTC
TRBV6-6	NA	14	TRBJ1-5	TRBD1	CAAGTGGSNQPQHF	TGTGCCGCCGGGACAGGGGGAAGCAATCAGCCCCAGCATTTT
TRBV10-3	NA	16	TRBJ2-3	NA	CAISESVAGGTDTQYF	TGTGCCATCAGTGAGTCGGTGGCAGGGGGCACAGATACGCAGTATTTT
TRBV7-6	NA	13	TRBJ1-6	NA	CASSGDSESHLHF	TGTGCCAGCAGCGGCGACAGCGAAAGTCACCTCCACTTT
TRBV4-3	NA	17	TRBJ2-7	NA	CASSQEYIGLLTYEQYF	TGCGCCAGCAGCCAAGAGTATATAGGACTCCTCACCTACGAGCAGTACTTC
TRBV7-9	NA	17	TRBJ2-2	TRBD1	CASSDSDRGIFTGELFF	TGTGCCAGCAGCGATTCCGACAGGGGGATTTTTACCGGGGAGCTGTTTTTT
TRBV2	many	13	TRBJ1-5	NA	CASLPEVGQPQHF	TGTGCCAGTCTCCCAGAGGTCGGGCAGCCCCAGCATTTT
TRBV14	NA	13	TRBJ2-3	NA	CASSQGSIRREYF	TGTGCCAGCAGCCAAGGTTCGATACGACGGGAGTATTTT
TRBV21-1	NA	22	TRBJ1-5	NA	CASSKRGGAGEGTRGSNQPQHF	TGTGCCAGCAGCAAAAGGGGTGGGGCAGGGGAGGGGACCCGGGGTAGCAATCAGCCCCAGCATTTT
TRBV5-1	NA	14	TRBJ2-5	TRBD2	CASRPGGFQETQYF	TGCGCCAGCAGACCGGGGGGGTTCCAAGAGACCCAGTACTTC
TRBV29-1	NA	14	TRBJ2-1	TRBD1	CSGGHGDRGNEQFF	TGCAGCGGGGGTCATGGAGACAGGGGCAATGAGCAGTTCTTC
TRBV25-1	NA	16	TRBJ2-7	TRBD2	CASSESGTSGISEQYF	TGTGCCAGCAGTGAATCTGGGACTAGCGGGATTTCCGAGCAGTACTTC
TRBV18	NA	15	TRBJ1-1	NA	CASSPPEGGGTEAFF	TGTGCCAGCTCACCACCGGAGGGGGGGGGCACTGAAGCTTTCTTT
TRBV9	once	16	TRBJ1-3	TRBD1	CASSVDRGRAGNTIYF	TGTGCCAGCAGCGTAGACAGGGGAAGAGCTGGAAACACCATATATTTT
TRBV5-4	NA	15	TRBJ2-2	NA	CASSLGGHHTGELFF	TGTGCCAGCAGCCTCGGGGGGCACCACACCGGGGAGCTGTTTTTT
TRBV29-1	NA	14	TRBJ2-1	TRBD1	CSGQGAGYYNEQFF	TGCAGCGGTCAGGGGGCAGGGTACTACAATGAGCAGTTCTTC
TRBV5-1	NA	14	TRBJ2-1	TRBD2	CASSESLAGNEQFF	TGCGCCAGCAGCGAATCACTAGCGGGGAATGAGCAGTTCTTC